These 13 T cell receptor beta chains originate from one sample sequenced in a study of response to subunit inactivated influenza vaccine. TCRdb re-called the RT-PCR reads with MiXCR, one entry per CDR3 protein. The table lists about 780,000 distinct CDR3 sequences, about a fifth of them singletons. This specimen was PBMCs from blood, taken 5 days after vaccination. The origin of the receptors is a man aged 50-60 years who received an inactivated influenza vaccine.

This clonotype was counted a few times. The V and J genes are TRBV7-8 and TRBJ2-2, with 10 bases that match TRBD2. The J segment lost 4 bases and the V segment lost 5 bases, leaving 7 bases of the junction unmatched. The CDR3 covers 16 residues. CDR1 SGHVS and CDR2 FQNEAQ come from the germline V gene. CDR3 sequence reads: CASSPSRLAGTGELFF. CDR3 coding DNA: TGTGCCAGCAGCCCAAGCCGACTAGCGGGCACCGGGGAGCTGTTTTTT.

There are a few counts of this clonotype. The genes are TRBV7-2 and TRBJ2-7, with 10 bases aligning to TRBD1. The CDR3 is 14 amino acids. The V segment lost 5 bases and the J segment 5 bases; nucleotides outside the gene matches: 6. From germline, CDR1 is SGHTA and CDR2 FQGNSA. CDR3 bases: TGTGCCAGCAGCCCGAGACAGGGGGCCCACGAGCAGTACTTC. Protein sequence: CASSPRQGAHEQYF.

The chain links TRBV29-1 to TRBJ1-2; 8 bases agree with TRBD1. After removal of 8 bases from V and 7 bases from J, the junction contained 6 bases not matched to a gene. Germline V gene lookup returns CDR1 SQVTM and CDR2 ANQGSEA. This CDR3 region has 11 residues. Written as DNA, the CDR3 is TGCAGCTTCGGCAGGGGGCTTGGCTACACCTTC. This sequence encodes CSFGRGLGYTF.

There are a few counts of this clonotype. The CDR3 protein is CASRSQGPNGNTIYF. In DNA, the CDR3 is TGTGCCAGCAGATCTCAAGGCCCCAATGGAAACACCATATATTTT. The J gene is TRBJ1-3, the V gene TRBV6-1; D remains unclear. Trimming took 6 bases from V and 3 from J, leaving 15 bases between them. This CDR3 has 15 amino acids. The germline CDR1 and CDR2 sequences are MNHNS and SASEGT.

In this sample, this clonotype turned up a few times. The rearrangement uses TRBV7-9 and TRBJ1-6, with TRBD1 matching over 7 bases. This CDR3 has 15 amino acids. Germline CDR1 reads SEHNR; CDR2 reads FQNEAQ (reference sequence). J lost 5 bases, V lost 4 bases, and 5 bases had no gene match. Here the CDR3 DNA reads TGTGCCAGCAGCTCATCCGGGACAGATAATTCACCCCTCCACTTT. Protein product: CASSSSGTDNSPLHF.

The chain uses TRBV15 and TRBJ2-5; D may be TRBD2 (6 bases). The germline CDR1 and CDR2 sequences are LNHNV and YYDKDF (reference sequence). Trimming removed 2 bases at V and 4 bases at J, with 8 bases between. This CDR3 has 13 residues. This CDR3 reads CATSRRDLETQYF. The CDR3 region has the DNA TGTGCCACCAGCAGACGGGACTTAGAGACCCAGTACTTC.

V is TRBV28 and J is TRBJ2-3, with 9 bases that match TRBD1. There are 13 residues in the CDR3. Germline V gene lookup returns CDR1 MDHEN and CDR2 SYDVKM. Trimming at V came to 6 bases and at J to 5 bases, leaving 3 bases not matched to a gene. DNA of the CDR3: TGTGCCAGCAGCGGGACAGGGTTAGATACGCAGTATTTT. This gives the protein CASSGTGLDTQYF.

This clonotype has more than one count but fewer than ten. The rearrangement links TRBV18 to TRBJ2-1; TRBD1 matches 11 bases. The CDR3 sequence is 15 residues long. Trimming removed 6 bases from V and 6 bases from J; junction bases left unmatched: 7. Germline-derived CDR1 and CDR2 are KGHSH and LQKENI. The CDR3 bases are TGTGCCAGCTCGCCCACCGGGACAGGGGGCAATGAGCAGTTCTTC. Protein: CASSPTGTGGNEQFF.

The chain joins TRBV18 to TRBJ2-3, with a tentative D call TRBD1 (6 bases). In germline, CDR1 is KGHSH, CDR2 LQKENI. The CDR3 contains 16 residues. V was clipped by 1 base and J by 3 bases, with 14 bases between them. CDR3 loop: CASSPQTGRRTDTQYF. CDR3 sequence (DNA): TGTGCCAGCTCACCACAGACAGGCCGACGGACAGATACGCAGTATTTT.

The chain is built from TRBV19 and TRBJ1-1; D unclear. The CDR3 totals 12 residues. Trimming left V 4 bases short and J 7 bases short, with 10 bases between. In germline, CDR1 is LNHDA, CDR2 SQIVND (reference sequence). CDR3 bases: TGTGCCAGTAGTAGCGGCAGAAGTGAAGCTTTCTTT. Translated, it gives CASSSGRSEAFF.

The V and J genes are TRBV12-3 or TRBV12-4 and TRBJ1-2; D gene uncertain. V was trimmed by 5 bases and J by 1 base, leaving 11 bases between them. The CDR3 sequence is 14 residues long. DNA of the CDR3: TGTGCCAGCAGTCCCCCCATCGTTAACTATGGCTACACCTTC. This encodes CASSPPIVNYGYTF.

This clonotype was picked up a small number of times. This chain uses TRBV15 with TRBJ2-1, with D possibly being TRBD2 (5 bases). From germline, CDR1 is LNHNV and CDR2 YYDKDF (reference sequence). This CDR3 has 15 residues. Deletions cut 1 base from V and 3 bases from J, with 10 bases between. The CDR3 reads CATSRAAGGYNEQFF. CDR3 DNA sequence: TGTGCCACCAGCAGAGCGGCGGGCGGCTACAATGAGCAGTTCTTC.

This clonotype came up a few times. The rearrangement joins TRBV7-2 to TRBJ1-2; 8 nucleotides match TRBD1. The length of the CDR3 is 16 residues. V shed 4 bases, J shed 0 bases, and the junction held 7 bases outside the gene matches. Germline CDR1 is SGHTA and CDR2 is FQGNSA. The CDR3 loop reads CASSSRTGLANYGYTF. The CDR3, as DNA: TGTGCCAGCAGCTCCCGGACAGGGCTAGCTAACTATGGCTACACCTTC.